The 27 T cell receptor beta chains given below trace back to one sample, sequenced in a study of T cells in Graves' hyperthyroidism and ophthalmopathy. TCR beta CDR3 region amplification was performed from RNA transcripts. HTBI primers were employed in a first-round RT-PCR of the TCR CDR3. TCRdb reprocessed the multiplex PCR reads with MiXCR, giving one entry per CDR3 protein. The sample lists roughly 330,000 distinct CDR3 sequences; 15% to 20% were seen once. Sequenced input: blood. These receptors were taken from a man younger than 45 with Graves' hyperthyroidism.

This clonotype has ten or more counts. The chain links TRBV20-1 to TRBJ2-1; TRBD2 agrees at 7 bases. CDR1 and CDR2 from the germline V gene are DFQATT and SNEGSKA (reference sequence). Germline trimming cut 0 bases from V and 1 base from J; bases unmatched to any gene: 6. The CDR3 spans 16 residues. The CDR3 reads CSARELATISYNEQFF. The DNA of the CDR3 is TGCAGTGCTAGAGAACTAGCGACGATATCCTACAATGAGCAGTTCTTC.

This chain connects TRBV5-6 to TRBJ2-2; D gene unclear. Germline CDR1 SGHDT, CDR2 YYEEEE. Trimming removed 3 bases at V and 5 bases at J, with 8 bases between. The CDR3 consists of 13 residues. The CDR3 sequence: CASSSRKTGELFF. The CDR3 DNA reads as TGTGCCAGCAGCTCGAGGAAGACCGGGGAGCTGTTTTTT.

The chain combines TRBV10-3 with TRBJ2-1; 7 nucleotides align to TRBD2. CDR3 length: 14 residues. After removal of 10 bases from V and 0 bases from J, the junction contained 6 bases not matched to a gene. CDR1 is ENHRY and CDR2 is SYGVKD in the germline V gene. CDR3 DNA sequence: TGTGCCACGAAGGGACTATCCTCCTACAATGAGCAGTTCTTC. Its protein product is CATKGLSSYNEQFF.

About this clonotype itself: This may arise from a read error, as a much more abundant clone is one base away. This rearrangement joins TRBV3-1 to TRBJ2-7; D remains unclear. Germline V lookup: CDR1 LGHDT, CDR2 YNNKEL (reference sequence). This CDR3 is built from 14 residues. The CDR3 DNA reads TGTGTCAGCAGCCAAGATGCAGGATGGCGCGAGCAGTACTTC. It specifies CVSSQDAGWREQYF.

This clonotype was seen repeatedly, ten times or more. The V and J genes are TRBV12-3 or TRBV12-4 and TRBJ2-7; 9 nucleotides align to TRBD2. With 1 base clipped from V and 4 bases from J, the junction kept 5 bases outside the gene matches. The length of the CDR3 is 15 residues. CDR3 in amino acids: CASSLDSGSFYEQYF. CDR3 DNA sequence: TGTGCCAGCAGTTTAGATAGCGGGAGTTTTTACGAGCAGTACTTC.

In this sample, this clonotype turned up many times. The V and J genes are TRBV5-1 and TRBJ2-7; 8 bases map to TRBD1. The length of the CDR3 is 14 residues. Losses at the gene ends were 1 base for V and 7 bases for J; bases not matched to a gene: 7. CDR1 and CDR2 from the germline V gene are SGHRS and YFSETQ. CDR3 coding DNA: TGCGCCAGCAGCTTGCGGGACAGGACACTGGAGCAGTACTTC. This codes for CASSLRDRTLEQYF.

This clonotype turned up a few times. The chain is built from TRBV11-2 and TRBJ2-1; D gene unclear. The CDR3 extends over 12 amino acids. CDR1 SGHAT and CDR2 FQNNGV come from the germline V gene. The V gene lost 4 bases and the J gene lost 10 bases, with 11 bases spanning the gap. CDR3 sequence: CASSSLRREQFF. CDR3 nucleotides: TGTGCCAGCAGCTCACTTAGACGGGAGCAGTTCTTC.

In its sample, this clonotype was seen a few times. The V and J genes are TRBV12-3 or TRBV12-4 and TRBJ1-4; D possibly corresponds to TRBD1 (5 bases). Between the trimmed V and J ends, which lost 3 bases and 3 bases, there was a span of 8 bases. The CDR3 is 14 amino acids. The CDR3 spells CASSFRVSNEKLFF. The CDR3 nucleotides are TGTGCCAGCAGTTTCAGGGTCTCTAATGAAAAACTGTTTTTT.

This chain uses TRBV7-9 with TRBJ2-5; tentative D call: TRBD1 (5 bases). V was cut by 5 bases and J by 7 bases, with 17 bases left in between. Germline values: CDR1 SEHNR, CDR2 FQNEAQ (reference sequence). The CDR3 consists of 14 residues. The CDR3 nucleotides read TGTGCCAGCAGCCCATGGGGCGCCCTGGGGACCCAGTACTTC. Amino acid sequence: CASSPWGALGTQYF.

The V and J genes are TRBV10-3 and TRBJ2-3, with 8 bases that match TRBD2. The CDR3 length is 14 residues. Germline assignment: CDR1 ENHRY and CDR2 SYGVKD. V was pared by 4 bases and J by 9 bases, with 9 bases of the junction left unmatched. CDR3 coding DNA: TGTGCCATCAGTGGGGGGACTAGTGATGACACGCAGTATTTT. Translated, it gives CAISGGTSDDTQYF.

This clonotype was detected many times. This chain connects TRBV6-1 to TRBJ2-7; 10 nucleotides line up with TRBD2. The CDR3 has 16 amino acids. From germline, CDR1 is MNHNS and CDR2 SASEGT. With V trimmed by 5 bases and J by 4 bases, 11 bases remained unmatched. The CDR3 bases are TGTGCCAGCAGTCTCCTAGCGGGAGTCGTAAGGTACGAGCAGTACTTC. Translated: CASSLLAGVVRYEQYF.

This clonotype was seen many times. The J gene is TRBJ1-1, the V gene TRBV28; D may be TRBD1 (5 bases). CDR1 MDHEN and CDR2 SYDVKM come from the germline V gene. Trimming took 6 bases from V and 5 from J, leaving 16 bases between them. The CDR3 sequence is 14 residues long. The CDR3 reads CASSLEGRGTEAFF. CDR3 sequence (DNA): TGTGCCAGCAGCCTTGAGGGGAGAGGGACTGAAGCTTTCTTT. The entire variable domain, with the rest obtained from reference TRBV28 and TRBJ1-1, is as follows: DVKVTQSSRYLVKRTGEKVFLECVQDMDHENMFWYRQDPGLGLRLIYFSYDVKMKEKGDIPEGYSVSREKKERFSLILESASTNQTSMYLCASSLEGRGTEAFFGQGTRLTVV.

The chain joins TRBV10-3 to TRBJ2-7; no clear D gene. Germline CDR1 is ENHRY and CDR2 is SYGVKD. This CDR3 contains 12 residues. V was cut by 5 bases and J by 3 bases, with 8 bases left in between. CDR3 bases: TGTGCCATCAGTCCCGATGGCTACGAGCAGTACTTC. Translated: CAISPDGYEQYF.

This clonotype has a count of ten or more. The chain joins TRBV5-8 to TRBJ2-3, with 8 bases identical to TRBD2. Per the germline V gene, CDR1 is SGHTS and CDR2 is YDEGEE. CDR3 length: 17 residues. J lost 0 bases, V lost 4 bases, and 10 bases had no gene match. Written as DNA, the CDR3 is TGTGCCAGCAGCCCGGGGCGCGGGAGGCGAAGCACAGATACGCAGTATTTT. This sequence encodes CASSPGRGRRSTDTQYF.

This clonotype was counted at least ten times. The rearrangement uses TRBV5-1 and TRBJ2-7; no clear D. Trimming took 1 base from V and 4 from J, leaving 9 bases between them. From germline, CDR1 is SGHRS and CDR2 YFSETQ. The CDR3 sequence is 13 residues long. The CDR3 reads CASSLMWPYEQYF. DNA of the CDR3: TGCGCCAGCAGCTTGATGTGGCCGTACGAGCAGTACTTC.

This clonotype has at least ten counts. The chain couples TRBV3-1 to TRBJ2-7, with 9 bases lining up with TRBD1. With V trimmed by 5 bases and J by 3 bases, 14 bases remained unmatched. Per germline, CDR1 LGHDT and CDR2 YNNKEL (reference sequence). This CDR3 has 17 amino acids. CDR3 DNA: TGTGCCAGCAGCGCCTCCGGGACAGGGCGCAGGAGCTACGAGCAGTACTTC. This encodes CASSASGTGRRSYEQYF.

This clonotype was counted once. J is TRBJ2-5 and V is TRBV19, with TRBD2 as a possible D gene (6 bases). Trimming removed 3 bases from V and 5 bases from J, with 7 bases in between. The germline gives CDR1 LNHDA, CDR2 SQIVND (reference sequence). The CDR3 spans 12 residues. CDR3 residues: CASSIGGETQYF. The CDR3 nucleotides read TGTGCCAGTAGTATTGGAGGGGAGACCCAGTACTTC. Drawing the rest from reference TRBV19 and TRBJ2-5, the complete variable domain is DGGITQSPKYLFRKEGQNVTLSCEQNLNHDAMYWYRQDPGQGLRLIYYSQIVNDFQKGDIAEGYSVSREKKESFPLTVTSAQKNPTAFYLCASSIGGETQYFGPGTRLLVL.

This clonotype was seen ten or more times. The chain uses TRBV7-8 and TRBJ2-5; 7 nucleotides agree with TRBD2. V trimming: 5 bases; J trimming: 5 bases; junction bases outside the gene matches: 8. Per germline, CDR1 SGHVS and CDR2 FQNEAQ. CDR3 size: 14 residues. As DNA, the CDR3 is TGTGCCAGCAGCCTTAGGACTAGTTGGGAGACCCAGTACTTC. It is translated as CASSLRTSWETQYF.

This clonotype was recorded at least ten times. The CDR3 DNA reads as TGTGCCAGCAGCTTGGCCAGGGGGACCGGGGAGCTGTTTTTT. Its translation is CASSLARGTGELFF. This rearrangement joins TRBV5-5 to TRBJ2-2; 7 bases align to TRBD1. Germline loops: CDR1 SGHKS, CDR2 YYEKEE (reference sequence). V lost 0 bases and J lost 5; bases outside the gene matches: 1. This CDR3 region has 14 residues.

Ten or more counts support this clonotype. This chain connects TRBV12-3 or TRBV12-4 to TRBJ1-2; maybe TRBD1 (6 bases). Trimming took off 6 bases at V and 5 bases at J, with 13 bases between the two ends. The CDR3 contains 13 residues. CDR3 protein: CASSPDSLYGYTF. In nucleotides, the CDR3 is TGTGCCAGCAGCCCGGACAGTTTATATGGCTACACCTTC.

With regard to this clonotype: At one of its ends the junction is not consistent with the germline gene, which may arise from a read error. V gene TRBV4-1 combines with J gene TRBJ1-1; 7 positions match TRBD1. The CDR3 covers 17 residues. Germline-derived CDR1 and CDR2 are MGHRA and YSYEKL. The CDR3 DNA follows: TGCGCCAGCAGCCAAGACCCGACAGGGCCCCTTAACACTGAAACTTTCTTT. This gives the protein CASSQDPTGPLNTETFF.

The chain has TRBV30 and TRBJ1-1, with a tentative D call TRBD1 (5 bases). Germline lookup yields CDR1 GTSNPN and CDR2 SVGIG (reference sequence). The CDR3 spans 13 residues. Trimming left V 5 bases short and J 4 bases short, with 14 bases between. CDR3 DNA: TGTGCCTGGGCCTGGGGTAGGGGCACTGAAGCTTTCTTT. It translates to CAWAWGRGTEAFF.

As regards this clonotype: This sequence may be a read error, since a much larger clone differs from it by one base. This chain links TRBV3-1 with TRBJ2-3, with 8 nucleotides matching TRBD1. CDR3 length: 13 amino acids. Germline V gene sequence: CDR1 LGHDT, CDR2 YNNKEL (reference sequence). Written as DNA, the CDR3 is TGTGTCAGCAGCGGACAGGGCAAGGGTACGCAGTATTTT. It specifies CVSSGQGKGTQYF.

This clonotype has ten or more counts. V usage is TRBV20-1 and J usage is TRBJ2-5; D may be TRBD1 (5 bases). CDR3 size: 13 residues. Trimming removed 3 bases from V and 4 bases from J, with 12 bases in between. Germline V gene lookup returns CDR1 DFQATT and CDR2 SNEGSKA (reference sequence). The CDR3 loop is CSASQGAGETQYF. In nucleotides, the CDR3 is TGCAGTGCTAGTCAAGGGGCAGGAGAGACCCAGTACTTC.

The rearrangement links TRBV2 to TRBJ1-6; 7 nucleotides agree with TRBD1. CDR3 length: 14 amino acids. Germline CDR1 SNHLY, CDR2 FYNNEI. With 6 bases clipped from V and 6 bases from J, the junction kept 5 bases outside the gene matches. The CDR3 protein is CASRLDRVNSPLHF. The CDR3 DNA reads TGTGCCAGCAGACTAGACAGGGTTAATTCACCCCTCCACTTT. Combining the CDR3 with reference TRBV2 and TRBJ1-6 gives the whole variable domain EPEVTQTPSHQVTQMGQEVILRCVPISNHLYFYWYRQILGQKVEFLVSFYNNEISEKSEIFDDQFSVERPDGSNFTLKIRSTKLEDSAMYFCASRLDRVNSPLHFGNGTRLTVT.

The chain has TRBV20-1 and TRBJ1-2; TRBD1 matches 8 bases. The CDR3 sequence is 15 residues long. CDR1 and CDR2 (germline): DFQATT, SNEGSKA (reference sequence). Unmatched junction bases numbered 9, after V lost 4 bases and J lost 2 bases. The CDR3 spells CSATTDRVGNYGYTF. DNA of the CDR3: TGCAGTGCTACCACGGACAGGGTCGGAAACTATGGCTACACCTTC.

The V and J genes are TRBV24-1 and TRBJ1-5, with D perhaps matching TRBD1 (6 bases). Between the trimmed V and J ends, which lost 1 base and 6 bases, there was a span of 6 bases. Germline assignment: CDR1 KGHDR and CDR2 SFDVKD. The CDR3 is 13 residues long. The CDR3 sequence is CATSDLGGQPQHF. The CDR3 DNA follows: TGTGCCACCAGTGATTTAGGGGGTCAGCCCCAGCATTTT.